The 2 T cell receptor beta chains reported below all come from one sample, sequenced in a study of OX40 agonist ivuxolimab in advanced cancers. Receptor libraries were prepared by the immunoSEQ multiplex PCR assay. Here the immuneACCESS table is served through TCRdb, limited to in-frame sequences with V and J called. Missing clones are a known gap in these copies; in checked studies unresolved V genes cover under half, and the rest lacks a known reason. Within this sample are about 70,000 clones, with 75% to 85% of them counted one time only. Together, the top ten hold roughly 5.4% of the sample. Sequencing was performed on CD4+ or CD8+ T cells sorted from blood, taken in a trial of the OX40 agonist ivuxolimab. All receptors derive from an adult with an advanced solid tumor such as melanoma, head and neck, liver or kidney cancer.

The chain links TRBV7-2 to TRBJ2-1, with 14 bases lining up with TRBD2. The CDR3 is made up of 17 amino acids. Looked up from germline, CDR1 is SGHTA and CDR2 is FQGNSA. The junction had 3 bases not matched to a gene; V was cut back by 1 base and J by 4 bases. CDR3 nucleotides: TGTGCCAGCAGCTTAGGGACTAGCGGGGGGATTTACAATGAGCAGTTCTTC. It translates to CASSLGTSGGIYNEQFF.

This chain connects TRBV9 to TRBJ2-1, with TRBD1 identical over 11 bases. This CDR3 is 17 amino acids long. Germline assignment: CDR1 SGDLS and CDR2 YYNGEE. J lost 4 bases, V lost 4 bases, and 10 bases had no gene match. This CDR3 reads CASSPYHGQGAYNEQFF. CDR3 nucleotides: TGTGCCAGCAGCCCGTACCACGGACAGGGGGCTTACAATGAGCAGTTCTTC.